The rows below give T cell receptor beta chains drawn from one sample of a study of vaccination and CD4 T cells after COVID-19. No antigen is known for these receptors. Each CDR3 protein is one row after TCRdb ran MiXCR on the PCR reads. Among some 11,000 distinct CDR3 sequences listed, around two thirds were seen once. The source material was CD4+ T cells from blood, cultured in vitro. The receptor source for this set is a human donor who had recovered from COVID-19. CDR3s include the opening cysteine and the closing phenylalanine or tryptophan.

V | CDR3
TRBV20-1 | CRPGGRRTEAFF
TRBV20-1 | CSARGGQTSNQPQHF
TRBV20-1 | CSARGLAIHEQYF
TRBV6-1 | CASTLRGGSPGGTQYF
TRBV15 | CATSRDIGGVYTF
TRBV18 | CASSPRGDRGIYEQYF
TRBV5-5 | CASSLPPTRDDEQFF
TRBV27 | CASSQGGFYGSPLHF
TRBV7-2 | CASRLSGTSGTQYF
TRBV6-2/TRBV6-3 | CASKDPGQGSVDTEAFF
TRBV20-1 | CSAMADSLLNEQFF
TRBV7-2 | CASSPRAGGTDTQYF
TRBV28 | CASSSPWGTVPEQYF
TRBV27 | CASRLDFYGYTF
TRBV19 | CASSMGSNQPQHF
TRBV20-1 | CSASYPTGLGPSNTEAFF
TRBV24-1 | CATTSVGLALLETQYF
TRBV6-2/TRBV6-3 | CASASGSTQYF
TRBV7-9 | CASSKDPSIGEQYF
TRBV20-1 | CSASGYEQYF
TRBV30 | CAWSLQGGTEAFF
TRBV19 | CASSPQGNTEAFF
TRBV7-8 | CASSLLANRDGYTF
TRBV7-2 | CASSSPPGVYGYTF
TRBV28 | CASSLSGKPLNSPLHF
TRBV18 | CASSPLGGRGTEAFF
TRBV20-1 | CSARVNTEAFF
TRBV6-1 | CASRGTGWMTEAFF
TRBV12-3/TRBV12-4 | CASRRGLYEQYF
TRBV28 | CASTDRGSPGELFF
TRBV27 | CASSYGWGGRSQPQHF
TRBV6-1 | CASSKTSGRAGADTQYF
TRBV6-1 | CASTSNRATEAFF
TRBV9 | CASSRAGEQYF
TRBV27 | CASSPRGGTPYF
TRBV7-7 | CASSPGTRNTQYF